The clone carrying this TCR beta chain was seen a few times. Its antigen is still unknown. Hyperthyroidism had been newly diagnosed in patients aged 18 to 65, and its duration was under 2 months. Fresh peripheral blood, about 9.3 ml, yielded the PBMCs. This sample stems from a study of T cells in Graves' hyperthyroidism and ophthalmopathy. Study-wide context: Blood was drawn when the patient was first diagnosed and still untreated.

Trimming removed 7 bases from V and 3 bases from J, with 13 bases in between. The length of the CDR3 is 14 residues. Germline loops: CDR1 LNHDA, CDR2 SQIVND (reference sequence). Study results and caveats: In simple terms, a model built on 13 V-J features told ophthalmopathy apart from stable hyperthyroidism.

Using RNA transcripts as the source, TCR beta CDR3 regions were amplified. In the first-round RT-PCR of the TCR CDR3, the HTBI primer set was used. MiXCR, applied by TCRdb to the multiplex PCR reads, yields one record per CDR3 protein. This table holds hundreds of thousands of distinct CDR3 sequences, 12% to 15% found once. V usage is TRBV19 and J usage is TRBJ1-5; D gene uncertain. The TCR comes from a woman aged 40 to 50 with Graves' hyperthyroidism. The material sequenced was blood. This chain's CDR3 is CASTEVGLNQPQHF. The CDR3 region has the DNA TGTGCCAGTACGGAGGTAGGGCTCAATCAGCCCCAGCATTTT.